This TCR beta chain originates from a study of cytomegalovirus exposure and HLA in healthy donors (dated by TCRdb to 2015 to 2018). Context from the whole study: According to an earlier analysis of several hundred of the donors, 150 million to 200 million T cells yielded approximately 120 million unique TCR beta sequences and around 280 Gb of sequence data. An early release covering around 630 HLA-typed donors comprised 250 to 350 gigabases of sequencing data and roughly 86 million unique TCR sequences. Among the roughly 410 genotyped donors, more than 70% belonged to the genetic ancestry cluster associated with self-reported Caucasian donors. The study was designed to test whether signatures of past pathogen exposure could be identified by cataloging public T cell receptors. The study profiled the T cell repertoires of about 640 subjects by immunosequencing and related them to cytomegalovirus serostatus. In addition to the first cohort of 650 to 750 subjects, a separate validation cohort of around 110 different subjects was used. To predict cytomegalovirus infection status, the study brought together high-throughput TCR immunosequencing, statistical association of individual TCRs with disease status, and machine learning. In a later analysis, previously published TCR beta repertoires from some 640 donors were re-analyzed and high-resolution HLA genotyping was added so that TCR occurrence patterns could be studied. Rather than drawing on any new phenotypic data, the later analysis identified candidate immune exposures from TCR beta sequences and the way those sequences occurred across donors. To decide whether each TCR beta V gene segment behaved as functional or pseudogenic, an earlier analysis of some 570 of the donors relied on high-throughput TCR beta sequencing. Donor age, sex, ethnicity and CMV serostatus were collected together with the repertoire data. In a later genetic analysis, genome-wide SNP genotypes for about 55% of the 666 donors were used, and that subset was treated as a discovery cohort. Every discovery cohort repertoire had been produced on one sequencing platform. HLA typing covered class I and class II loci at four-digit resolution. The number of donors typed differed by locus, with roughly 629-640 for A, B, C, DRB1 and DQB1, around 500 for DQA1, approximately 570 for DPA1, and over 400 for DPB1. Roughly 5 DR-DQ haplotypes were handled as single units for association and clustering because linkage in the cohort was strong. Across some 400 genotyped donors of the cohort, an average of roughly 250,000 unique TCR beta nucleotide sequences per donor were sequenced, and roughly a sixth of those sequences were non-productive. On the study overall, not on this receptor specifically: Because HLA typing was missing for some donors at each locus, association tests included only the typed subset. A later analysis associated some 17,000 TCR beta sequences with specific HLA alleles at a false discovery rate of 0.05. In both the original and validation cohorts, the classifier was reported to diagnose cytomegalovirus status with high specificity and sensitivity. A few of the identified cytomegalovirus-associated TCR beta chains were confirmed in vitro to be specific for cytomegalovirus antigens. In a later genetic analysis, a missense DCLRE1C variant was associated with V-gene and J-gene trimming of TCR beta chains, and the association was replicated in an independent cohort. Linkage disequilibrium might explain the correlated functional status among segregating V segments, but an unknown experimental factor could not be ruled out. A group of highly shared sequence variants was considered likely to be a technical artifact of the sequencing pipeline. A total of 150 to 200 TCR beta chains were listed by the study as associated with cytomegalovirus. In a later genetic analysis, fewer N-insertions in productive TCRs were reported among donors in an Asian-associated ancestry cluster than the roughly 700-donor mean. Because counts were too low, roughly 16 rarely observed V segments, including chromosome 9 orphons, were excluded from the earlier analysis of roughly 580 of the donors. Some IMGT-functional V segments, including TRBV6-2 and TRBV6-3, could not be told apart with the 87-base-pair reads, so those segments were excluded. Across donors, most TCR sequences were observed very rarely, whereas some public TCRs were present in many individuals. A later analysis found that most CMV-associated TCR beta chains appeared HLA-restricted, with HLA associations seemingly driven largely by CMV exposure. A later analysis reported that several top co-occurrence clusters appeared linked to parvovirus B19, influenza, CMV and Epstein-Barr virus. In a later analysis, HLA-associated TCR beta chains showed more clonal expansion and lower generation probabilities than non-associated chains that were equally common. Only TCR beta chains were sequenced in this cohort, and the absence of alpha or paired-chain data limited detectable features. A further reported finding was that TCR beta sequences accurately predicted the HLA-A and HLA-B alleles for most subjects in the first cohort. The authors suggested that the approach could potentially be generalized to other disease states and immunological phenotypes. For the cohort, immune exposure information was limited to CMV serostatus. Assigning TCR associations to individual alleles was difficult when HLA alleles, especially DR and DQ, strongly co-occurred. Broadly in line with IMGT annotations, most TCR beta V segments showed up in productive rearrangements about 87% or about 30% of the time in an earlier analysis of approximately 600 of the donors. According to a later analysis, TCR association rates differed among HLA loci, with DRB1 alleles showing the most associated TCRs and HLA-C alleles showing the fewest. The presence/absence analyses assumed that sequencing depth was roughly uniform across donors, and that assumption may not be true.

The germline V gene encodes CDR1 MNHEY and CDR2 SVGAGI. From the cysteine up to the phenylalanine, the CDR3 has a length of 15 residues. The retained sequence is limited to the CDR3, 45 bases, with the frame set at the first base. Germline trimming: 0 bases from V, 0 bases from J; junction bases outside gene matches: 2. Library generation was performed with the immunoSEQ multiplex PCR assay. For the multiplex PCR, a mixture combining 60 forward primers for TCR Vbeta segments and 13 reverse primers for TCR Jbeta segments was used. The CDR3 region of rearranged TCR beta genes was amplified from genomic DNA with a multiplex PCR assay. Amplified TCR beta libraries were sequenced as 87-base-pair reads on the Illumina HiSeq System. The original methods were these. Across the 670 or so repertoires, a later analysis counted around 80 million unique TCR beta chains, some 11 million of which were shared by at least two donors. To remove PCR and sequencing errors, raw reads were error-corrected and collapsed into unique sequences using a nearest-neighbor algorithm that merged closely related sequences. V, D and J gene segments were assigned by aligning CDR3 sequences to IMGT reference sequences. For a sequence to be retained, a match of at least six nucleotides to both a V gene segment and a J gene segment was required. A rearrangement counted as productive if the CDR3 had no stop codons and remained in frame with V and J, and every other rearrangement counted as non-productive. CDR3 was defined according to IMGT convention as the region running from the second conserved V-encoded cysteine to the conserved J-encoded phenylalanine. The earlier analysis of about 590 of the donors excluded sequences that lacked an unambiguous match to a single V gene segment. An earlier analysis of 587 of the donors classified V segments as functional when productive rearrangements were above 56.7% and as segregating when the standard deviation between donors was above 5%. A statistical classification framework was developed to diagnose cytomegalovirus status using the catalog of TCR beta chain sequences. In a later analysis, TCR nucleotide sequences were compared against IMGT/GENE-DB human TR gene sequences so that V and J genes could be assigned. Using the TCRdist pipeline, a later analysis assigned CDR3 sequences along with most-parsimonious VDJ recombination scenarios. In a later analysis, each TCR beta chain was defined by its CDR3 amino acid sequence together with its V-gene family, and reads lacking a unique V-gene family were excluded. In a later analysis, some 600 highly shared, low-generation-probability nucleotide sequences were removed to address suspected cross-contamination and a sequencing artifact. In a later analysis, a clonal expansion index for each public chain was calculated from normalized within-repertoire ranks of inferred template counts. A later analysis computed generation probabilities with a VDJ recombination model fitted to out-of-frame rearrangements, and checked the results against IGoR. A later analysis scored TCR-TCR, TCR-HLA and TCR-CMV co-occurrence with hypergeometric tests, applying a repertoire-size bias correction to TCR pairs. To estimate false discovery rates, a later analysis permuted the HLA or CMV assignments 20 times. A later analysis grouped co-occurring TCRs with DBSCAN, adding TCRdist sequence similarity when clustering within HLA-allele-positive subsets. Co-occurrence clustering excluded repertoires with fewer than 30,000 or more than 120,000 public chains, plus five with anomalous nucleotide sharing. Here the immuneACCESS table is served through TCRdb, limited to in-frame sequences with V and J called. Missing clones are a known gap in these copies; in checked studies unresolved V genes cover under half, and the rest lacks a known reason. V and J calls and clone size are as listed in that table; D and trimming were resolved from the DNA. The sample table gives 200,000 to 250,000 clones. About 1.1% of the sample is in the top ten clones.

In total, 500 to 700 healthy bone marrow donors made up the cohort. Cohort members were all nominally healthy when sampled, although unrecorded immune exposures were likely present. The donor tested CMV seropositive, placing the donor among the roughly 300 seropositive members of the cohort. Each donor provided a peripheral blood sample, and peripheral blood mononuclear cells were used for TCR beta sequencing. Genomic DNA extraction from the blood cell samples was performed with the Qiagen DNeasy Blood Extraction Kit. A word on this clone: This receptor's antigen is unknown.

The source material was PBMCs. Here the chain combines TRBV6-5 and TRBJ2-7; TRBD2 fits 7 bases in the junction. The source of this sequence is a girl aged 2 to 9 in good health and CMV-seropositive. CDR3 region: CASSYSLAASYEQYF. The DNA sequence is TGTGCCAGCAGTTACTCTCTAGCGGCCTCCTACGAGCAGTACTTC.